One and the same sample provided the 28 T cell receptor beta chains below, sequenced in a study of cytomegalovirus exposure and HLA in healthy donors. The PCR employed 60 Vbeta primers together with 13 Jbeta primers. Sequencing was performed with immunoSEQ multiplex PCR; in TCRdb, only in-frame clones are kept and a portion is missing. Found here are 120,000 or so clones, roughly 80% of them singletons; the top ten hold more than 3%. Specimen: PBMCs. All receptors come from a man between 18 and 35 years old in good health and CMV-seropositive.

This clone has just a few counts. This rearrangement joins TRBV5-4 to TRBJ2-5, with 12 bases matching TRBD2. The trim removed 1 base at V and 4 bases at J, leaving 2 bases unmatched. Per the germline V gene, CDR1 is SGHNT and CDR2 is YYREEE (reference sequence). The CDR3 is 15 amino acids. CDR3 loop: CASSLRGLAGETQYF. In DNA, the CDR3 is TGTGCCAGCAGCTTGAGGGGACTAGCGGGAGAGACCCAGTACTTC.

The J gene is TRBJ1-1, the V gene TRBV7-9; D perhaps matches TRBD1 (5 bases). The CDR3 has 15 amino acids. Trimming took 1 base from V and 4 from J, leaving 13 bases between them. Germline assignment: CDR1 SEHNR and CDR2 FQNEAQ (reference sequence). CDR3 coding DNA: TGTGCCAGCAGCTTAGAAGCAGGGATAGGCACTGAAGCTTTCTTT. Translated, it gives CASSLEAGIGTEAFF.

This chain uses TRBV7-2 with TRBJ1-6; 11 nucleotides align to TRBD1. Germline CDR1 is SGHTA and CDR2 is FQGNSA. The V gene end was trimmed by 4 bases and the J gene end by 9 bases; junction bases not matched to a gene: 8. This CDR3 spans 16 amino acids. The CDR3 loop reads CASSYSGTGGVSPLHF. CDR3 nucleotides: TGTGCCAGCAGCTACTCAGGGACAGGGGGAGTTTCACCCCTCCACTTT.

The CDR3 DNA is TGCGCCAGCAGCTTCTCTACCCCGAACACTGAAGCTTTCTTT. This translates into CASSFSTPNTEAFF. The chain joins TRBV5-1 to TRBJ1-1; D ambiguous. Per germline, CDR1 SGHRS and CDR2 YFSETQ. With 2 bases removed from V and 1 base from J, the gap between germline ends came to 9 bases. This CDR3 comprises 14 residues.

The genes are TRBV18 and TRBJ1-2; 8 bases line up with TRBD1. Germline V gene lookup returns CDR1 KGHSH and CDR2 LQKENI. This CDR3 is built from 15 residues. J was trimmed by 4 bases and V by 2 bases; bases with no gene match: 6. In nucleotides, the CDR3 is TGTGCCAGCTCACCATGGGCAGGGGGCAGCTATGGCTACACCTTC. Its translation is CASSPWAGGSYGYTF.

The V gene is TRBV19, the J gene TRBJ2-7; D is perhaps TRBD2 (5 bases). Germline V gives CDR1 LNHDA, CDR2 SQIVND (reference sequence). The CDR3 has 14 amino acids. The V end lost 10 bases, the J end lost 0 bases, and 16 bases lay between the germline ends. CDR3 amino acids: CATLPRGGSYEQYF. The CDR3 coding sequence is TGTGCCACCCTCCCCCGAGGAGGCTCCTACGAGCAGTACTTC.

The genes are TRBV18 and TRBJ2-3, with D perhaps TRBD2 (5 bases). Germline assignment: CDR1 KGHSH and CDR2 LQKENI. This CDR3 is 15 amino acids long. V lost 1 base to trimming and J lost 6 bases, with 14 bases between them. The CDR3 nucleotides are TGTGCCAGCTCACCACGCCGGACTGTTCCGGATACGCAGTATTTT. Translating it yields CASSPRRTVPDTQYF.

The chain links TRBV5-1 to TRBJ2-2; D gene uncertain. The CDR3 is 18 residues long. Germline V gene sequence: CDR1 SGHRS, CDR2 YFSETQ. V was cut by 4 bases and J by 0 bases, with 19 bases left in between. Here the CDR3 reads CASSRRSPAGTNTGELFF. The CDR3 DNA sequence: TGCGCCAGCAGCCGAAGATCCCCCGCAGGAACGAACACCGGGGAGCTGTTTTTT.

The V gene is TRBV5-5, the J gene TRBJ1-1; 11 nucleotides match TRBD1. Per germline, CDR1 SGHKS and CDR2 YYEKEE (reference sequence). The junction had 13 bases not matched to a gene; V was cut back by 4 bases and J by 8 bases. The CDR3 is 16 amino acids. In nucleotides, the CDR3 is TGTGCCAGCAGCGTGGGAGCAAGGACAGGGGGCCTGGAAGCTTTCTTT. It is translated as CASSVGARTGGLEAFF. Full variable domain (outside the CDR3, taken from reference TRBV5-5 and TRBJ1-1): DAGVTQSPTHLIKTRGQQVTLRCSPISGHKSVSWYQQVLGQGPQFIFQYYEKEERGRGNFPDRFSARQFPNYSSELNVNALLLGDSALYLCASSVGARTGGLEAFFGQGTRLTVV.

The chain recombines TRBV6-5 with TRBJ1-5; D might be TRBD1 (6 bases). Germline CDR1 and CDR2: MNHEY and SVGAGI. The ends were cut back, 7 bases at V and 4 bases at J, with 11 bases in the middle. This CDR3 comprises 13 residues. CDR3 DNA: TGTGCCAGCAAAAGCACAGGGAATCAGCCCCAGCATTTT. Protein product: CASKSTGNQPQHF.

The chain couples TRBV2 to TRBJ2-7; D is uncertain. V dropped 6 bases and J dropped 1 base, with 10 bases sitting between them. CDR3 length: 13 residues. Germline V lookup: CDR1 SNHLY, CDR2 FYNNEI. The CDR3 DNA reads as TGTGCCAGCAGGAAATCGGAGTCCTACGAGCAGTACTTC. Translation: CASRKSESYEQYF.

The chain's CDR3 is CASNQRDRGQPQHF. For the CDR3, the DNA is TGTGCCAGTAATCAAAGGGACAGGGGTCAGCCCCAGCATTTT. The rearrangement joins TRBV19 to TRBJ1-5; 10 bases are a match to TRBD1. The ends lost 7 bases at V and 6 bases at J; junction bases unmatched: 6. The CDR3 sequence is 14 residues long. CDR1 is LNHDA, CDR2 SQIVND, per germline (reference sequence).

On this clone: At one end, the junction sequence differs from germline, possibly due to a read error. This sequence joins TRBV4-3 and TRBJ1-5; D is possibly TRBD1 (5 bases). The CDR3 has 15 amino acids. Germline V gene sequence: CDR1 LGHNA, CDR2 YSLEER. The CDR3 protein is CAGSQTVGGYQPQHF. CDR3 DNA: TGCGCCGGCAGCCAGACAGTGGGGGGATATCAGCCCCAGCATTTT.

Details on this clone: The junction and the germline gene differ at one end; a read error may be behind it. This rearrangement joins TRBV4-3 to TRBJ2-1; D is uncertain. This CDR3 has 16 amino acids. Germline-derived CDR1 and CDR2 are LGHNA and YSLEER. CDR3 region: CASSEENSPTYNEQFF. In DNA, the CDR3 is TGCGCCAGCAGCGAAGAGAACTCCCCGACCTACAATGAGCAGTTCTTC.

This clone has only one observation. This chain links TRBV9 with TRBJ2-7; D is perhaps TRBD1 (6 bases). The CDR3 extends over 17 amino acids. In germline, CDR1 is SGDLS, CDR2 YYNGEE. Between the trimmed V and J ends, which lost 1 base and 0 bases, there was a span of 17 bases. Here the CDR3 reads CASSVSFRTDFSYEQYF. Here the CDR3 DNA reads TGTGCCAGCAGCGTATCCTTCCGGACAGACTTCTCCTACGAGCAGTACTTC.

J is TRBJ2-1 and V is TRBV15; 7 bases line up with TRBD1. Germline loops: CDR1 LNHNV, CDR2 YYDKDF (reference sequence). The CDR3 is 15 residues long. After removal of 1 base from V and 4 bases from J, the junction contained 4 bases not matched to a gene. CDR3 sequence reads: CATSRVMGQYNEQFF. The CDR3 nucleotides are TGTGCCACCAGCAGAGTTATGGGACAGTACAATGAGCAGTTCTTC.

V and J are TRBV19 and TRBJ1-4, with 7 bases identical to TRBD1. The CDR3 contains 13 residues. J was trimmed by 12 bases and V by 8 bases; bases with no gene match: 12. Germline V gene sequence: CDR1 LNHDA, CDR2 SQIVND (reference sequence). CDR3 loop: CASAGTARGELFF. CDR3 sequence (DNA): TGTGCCAGTGCAGGGACAGCCAGGGGTGAACTGTTTTTT.

This clone was observed a handful of times. The V call is TRBV5-1, the J call TRBJ1-1, with D unclear. The CDR3 is 13 amino acids. V was shortened by 0 bases and J by 4 bases, with 7 bases between the two germline ends. Germline CDR1 and CDR2: SGHRS and YFSETQ. The CDR3 here is CASSLAIGTEAFF. CDR3 sequence (DNA): TGCGCCAGCAGCTTGGCCATCGGCACTGAAGCTTTCTTT.

For the CDR3, the DNA is TGTGCCAGCAGCCCCCCGGCGGGACAGGGAGTTGAAGCTTTCTTT. Its translation: CASSPPAGQGVEAFF. The rearrangement links TRBV7-2 to TRBJ1-1, with 9 nucleotides matching TRBD1. The CDR3 has 15 residues. Trimming cost V 5 bases and J 7 bases; bases outside gene matches: 11. Germline V gene lookup returns CDR1 SGHTA and CDR2 FQGNSA.

The chain has TRBV4-3 and TRBJ2-2; unclear D gene. This CDR3 has 17 amino acids. V lost 4 bases and J lost 0, with 15 bases in between. Germline V gene sequence: CDR1 LGHNA, CDR2 YSLEER. This chain's CDR3 is CASSPESAGANTGELFF. The CDR3 DNA follows: TGCGCCAGCAGCCCCGAATCGGCAGGCGCGAACACCGGGGAGCTGTTTTTT.

The chain recombines TRBV2 with TRBJ1-5; 8 bases align to TRBD1. CDR1 and CDR2 (germline): SNHLY, FYNNEI. The CDR3 consists of 13 residues. Trimming cost V 8 bases and J 4 bases; bases outside gene matches: 4. The CDR3 region is CASGDRGNQPQHF. CDR3 coding DNA: TGTGCCAGCGGCGACAGGGGTAATCAGCCCCAGCATTTT.

The rearrangement links TRBV23-1 to TRBJ2-7, with D maybe TRBD1 (6 bases). TRBV23-1 carries the ORF label, with uncertain function. V lost 9 bases to trimming and J lost 2 bases, with 20 bases between them. The CDR3 spans 15 residues. CDR3 in DNA: TGCGCCAGACGTTTAGGCAGGGGCAAGGCCTACGAGCAGTACTTC. The encoded protein is CARRLGRGKAYEQYF.

The V and J genes are TRBV10-3 and TRBJ2-2; the match to TRBD1 covers 8 bases. Germline V gene data show CDR1 as ENHRY and CDR2 as SYGVKD. The length of the CDR3 is 15 residues. Trimming at V came to 2 bases and at J to 2 bases, leaving 1 base not matched to a gene. CDR3 residues: CAISEGQGNTGELFF. CDR3 nucleotide sequence: TGTGCCATCAGTGAGGGACAGGGAAACACCGGGGAGCTGTTTTTT.

The gene calls are TRBV19 and TRBJ1-2; tentatively, D is TRBD1 (5 bases). Trimming shortened V by 6 bases and J by 2 bases, and 16 bases separated the two germline ends. The CDR3 has 15 amino acids. In germline, CDR1 is LNHDA, CDR2 SQIVND (reference sequence). CDR3 region: CASRRGDLWNYGYTF. As DNA, the CDR3 is TGTGCCAGTAGGCGGGGCGACCTGTGGAACTATGGCTACACCTTC.

This sequence joins TRBV15 and TRBJ2-1, with D tentatively TRBD2 (5 bases). The CDR3 has 14 amino acids. V was pared by 0 bases and J by 8 bases, with 11 bases between. Germline-derived CDR1 and CDR2 are LNHNV and YYDKDF (reference sequence). The CDR3 DNA is TGTGCCACCAGCAGAGATCTAGCCGACCATGAGCAGTTCTTC. It is translated as CATSRDLADHEQFF.

This chain joins TRBV27 and TRBJ2-7, with a tentative D call TRBD1 (5 bases). Trimming left V 2 bases short and J 1 base short, with 9 bases between. Looked up from germline, CDR1 is MNHEY and CDR2 is SMNVEV (reference sequence). The CDR3 sequence is 14 residues long. CDR3 nucleotide sequence: TGTGCCAGCAGTTTAAGGGGAATTTCCTACGAGCAGTACTTC. Its translation is CASSLRGISYEQYF.

This chain connects TRBV5-1 to TRBJ1-4; D remains ambiguous. CDR3 length: 13 residues. Germline assignment: CDR1 SGHRS and CDR2 YFSETQ. Trimming stripped 5 bases from V and 0 bases from J, with 5 bases between. The CDR3 reads CASRRATNEKLFF. The CDR3, as DNA: TGCGCCAGCAGGAGAGCAACTAATGAAAAACTGTTTTTT.

This chain links TRBV7-2 with TRBJ1-2; TRBD1 matches at 10 bases. CDR1 is SGHTA and CDR2 is FQGNSA in the germline V gene. The CDR3 extends over 15 amino acids. V was clipped by 1 base and J by 6 bases; unmatched bases: 5. CDR3 amino acids: CASSLVAGTGDGYTF. The CDR3 DNA is TGTGCCAGCAGCTTAGTAGCCGGGACAGGGGATGGCTACACCTTC.